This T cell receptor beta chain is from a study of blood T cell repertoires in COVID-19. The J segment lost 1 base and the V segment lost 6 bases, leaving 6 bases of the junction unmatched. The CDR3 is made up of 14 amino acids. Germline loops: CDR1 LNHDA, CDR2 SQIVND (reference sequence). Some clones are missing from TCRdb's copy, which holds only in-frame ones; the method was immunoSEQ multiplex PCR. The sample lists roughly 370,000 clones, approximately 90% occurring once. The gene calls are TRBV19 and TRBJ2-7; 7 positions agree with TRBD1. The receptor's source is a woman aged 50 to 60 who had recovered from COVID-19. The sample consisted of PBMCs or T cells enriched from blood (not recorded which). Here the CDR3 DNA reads TGTGCCAGTAGCCTCCGGGACAGATCCTACGAGCAGTACTTC. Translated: CASSLRDRSYEQYF.